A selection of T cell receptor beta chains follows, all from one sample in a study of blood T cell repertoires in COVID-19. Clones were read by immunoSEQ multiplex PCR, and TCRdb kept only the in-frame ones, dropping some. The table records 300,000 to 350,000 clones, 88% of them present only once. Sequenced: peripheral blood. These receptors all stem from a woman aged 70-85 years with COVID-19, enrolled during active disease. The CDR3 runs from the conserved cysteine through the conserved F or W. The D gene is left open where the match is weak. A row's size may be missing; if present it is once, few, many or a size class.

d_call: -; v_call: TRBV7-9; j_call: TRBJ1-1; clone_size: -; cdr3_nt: TGTGCCAGCAGCTTATTTTCCCCTTTGAACACTGAAGCTTTCTTT; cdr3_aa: CASSLFSPLNTEAFF
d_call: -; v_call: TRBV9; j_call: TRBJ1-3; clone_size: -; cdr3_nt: TGTGCCAGCAGCGTAGAGGCGTCGGGGTCTGGAAACACCATATATTTT; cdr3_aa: CASSVEASGSGNTIYF
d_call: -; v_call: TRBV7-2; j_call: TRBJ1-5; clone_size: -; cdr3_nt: TGTGCCAGCAGCAATACAGGGACACAGCCCCAGCATTTT; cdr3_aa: CASSNTGTQPQHF
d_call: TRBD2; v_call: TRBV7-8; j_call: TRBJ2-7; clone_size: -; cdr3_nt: TGTGCCAGCAGCCCACGGGGGGGGCCCGACTACGAGCAGTACTTC; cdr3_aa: CASSPRGGPDYEQYF
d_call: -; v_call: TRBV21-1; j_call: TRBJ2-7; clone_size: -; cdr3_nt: TGTGCCAGCAGCAAAGAGGGATCCGGGACACCCACATACGAGCAGTACTTC; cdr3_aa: CASSKEGSGTPTYEQYF
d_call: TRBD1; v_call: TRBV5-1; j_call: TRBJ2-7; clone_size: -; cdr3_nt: TGCGCCAGCCGTCCCGGGACAGGTTCGGTAGAGCAGTACTTC; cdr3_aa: CASRPGTGSVEQYF
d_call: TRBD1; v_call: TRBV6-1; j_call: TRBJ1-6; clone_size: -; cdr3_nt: TGTGCCAGCAGTGAAGTTCCGGGACAGCCCTTTCAGGCCCTCCACTTT; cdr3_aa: CASSEVPGQPFQALHF
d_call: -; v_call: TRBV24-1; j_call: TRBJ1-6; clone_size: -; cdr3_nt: TGTGCCACCAGTGATGCTCGGGTCCCCAATTCACCCCTCCACTTT; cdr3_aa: CATSDARVPNSPLHF
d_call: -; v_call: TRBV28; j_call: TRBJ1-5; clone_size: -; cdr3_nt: TGTGCCAGCAGTTTAGGAGCGTTTCGGAGCAATCAGCCCCAGCATTTT; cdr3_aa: CASSLGAFRSNQPQHF
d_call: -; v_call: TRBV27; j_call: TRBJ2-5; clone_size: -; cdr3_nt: TGTGCCAGCAGGCCTACAGGGTTGGGAGAGACCCAGTACTTC; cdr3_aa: CASRPTGLGETQYF
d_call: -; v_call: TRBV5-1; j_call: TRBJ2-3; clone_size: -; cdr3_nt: TGCGCCAGCAGCTTGGAGGGGACATCAGTTGATACGCAGTATTTT; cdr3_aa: CASSLEGTSVDTQYF
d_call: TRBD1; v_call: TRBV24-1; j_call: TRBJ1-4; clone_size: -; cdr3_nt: TGTGCCACCAGTGAAGGGGGCAGAAAACTGTTTTTT; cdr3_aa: CATSEGGRKLFF
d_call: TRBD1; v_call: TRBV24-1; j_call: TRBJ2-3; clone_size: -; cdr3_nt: TGTGCCACCAGTGATCCGGGACAGGGAAGAGATACGCAGTATTTT; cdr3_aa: CATSDPGQGRDTQYF
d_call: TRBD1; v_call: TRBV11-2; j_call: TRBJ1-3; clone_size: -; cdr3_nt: TGTGCCAGCAGCTTGGACAGGGTGATAGGAAACACCATATATTTT; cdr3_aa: CASSLDRVIGNTIYF
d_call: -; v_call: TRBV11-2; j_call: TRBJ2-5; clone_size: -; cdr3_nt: TGTGCCAGCAGCTTAGAGAGACAAGAGACCCAGTACTTC; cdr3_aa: CASSLERQETQYF
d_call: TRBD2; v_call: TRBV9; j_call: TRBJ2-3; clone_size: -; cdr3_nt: TGTGCCAGCAGCGAGGGACTAGCGGGGATCACAGATACGCAGTATTTT; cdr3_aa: CASSEGLAGITDTQYF
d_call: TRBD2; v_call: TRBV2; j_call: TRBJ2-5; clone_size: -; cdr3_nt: TGTGCCAGTAACCTAGCGGGGGTTAACCAAGAGACCCAGTACTTC; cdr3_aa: CASNLAGVNQETQYF
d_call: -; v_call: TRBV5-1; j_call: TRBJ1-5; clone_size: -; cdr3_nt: TGCGCCAGCAGCTTGACTTCGGATCAGCCCCAGCATTTT; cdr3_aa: CASSLTSDQPQHF
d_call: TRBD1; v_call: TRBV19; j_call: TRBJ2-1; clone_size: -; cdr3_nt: TGTGCCAGTAGTTCAGGGGGCGCCTGGCGGTTGAACAATGAGCAGTTCTTC; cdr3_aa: CASSSGGAWRLNNEQFF
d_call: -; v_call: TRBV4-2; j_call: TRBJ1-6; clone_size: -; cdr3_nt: TGTGCCAGCAGCCAAGATCAAGGACTTCGTTCGCCCCTCCACTTT; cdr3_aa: CASSQDQGLRSPLHF
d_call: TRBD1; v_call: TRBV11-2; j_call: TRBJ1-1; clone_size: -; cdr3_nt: TGTGCCAGCAGCTTAGCCGGGACAGGGGTGACTGAAGCTTTCTTT; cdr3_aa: CASSLAGTGVTEAFF
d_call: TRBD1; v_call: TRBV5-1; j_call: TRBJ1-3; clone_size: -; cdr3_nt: TGCGCCAGCAGCCCGGAACAGGGACAGGGGATCTCTGGAAACACCATATATTTT; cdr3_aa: CASSPEQGQGISGNTIYF
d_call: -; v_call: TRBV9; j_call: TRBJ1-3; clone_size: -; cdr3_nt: TGTGCCAGCAGCGTAGAGGGGGTTGACTCTGGAAACACCATATATTTT; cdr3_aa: CASSVEGVDSGNTIYF
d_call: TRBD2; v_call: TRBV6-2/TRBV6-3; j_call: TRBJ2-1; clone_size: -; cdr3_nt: TGTGCCAGCAGTTACGGGCTAGCGGTACTACACAATGAGCAGTTCTTC; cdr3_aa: CASSYGLAVLHNEQFF
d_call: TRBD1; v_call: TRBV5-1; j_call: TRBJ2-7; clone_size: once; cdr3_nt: TGCGCCAGCAGCCCCCGGACAGGGGGCTTCTCCTACGAGCAGTACTTC; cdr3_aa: CASSPRTGGFSYEQYF
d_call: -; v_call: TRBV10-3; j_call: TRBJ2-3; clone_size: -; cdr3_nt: TGTGCCATCCAGGGCGGGGTTTCTGGAGATACGCAGTATTTT; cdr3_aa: CAIQGGVSGDTQYF
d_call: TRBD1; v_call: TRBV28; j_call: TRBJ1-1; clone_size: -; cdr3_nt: TGTGCCAGCAGAGGGACAGGGGCTATCAACACTGAAGCTTTCTTT; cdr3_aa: CASRGTGAINTEAFF
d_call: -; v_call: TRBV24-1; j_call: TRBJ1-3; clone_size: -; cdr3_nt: TGTGCCACCAGTGATGACAGAACTGGAAACACCATATATTTT; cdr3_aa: CATSDDRTGNTIYF
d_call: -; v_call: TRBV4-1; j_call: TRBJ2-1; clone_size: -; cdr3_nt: TGCGCCAGCAGCTTAGCGGACTCCTACAATGAGCAGTTCTTC; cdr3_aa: CASSLADSYNEQFF
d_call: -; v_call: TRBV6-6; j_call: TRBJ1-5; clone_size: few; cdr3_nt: TGTGCCAGCAGTTACCCGGGGGGGGCGGATCAGCCCCAGCATTTT; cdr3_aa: CASSYPGGADQPQHF
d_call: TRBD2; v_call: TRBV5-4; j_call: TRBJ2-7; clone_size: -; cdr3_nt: TGTGCCAGCAGCTTGTCTACTAGCGGGGGGGTTGAGCAGTACTTC; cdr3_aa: CASSLSTSGGVEQYF
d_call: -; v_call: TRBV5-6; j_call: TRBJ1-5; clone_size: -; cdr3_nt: TGTGCCAGCAGCTTGGGGCTTTTGGAGGGGTATAGCAATCAGCCCCAGCATTTT; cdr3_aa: CASSLGLLEGYSNQPQHF
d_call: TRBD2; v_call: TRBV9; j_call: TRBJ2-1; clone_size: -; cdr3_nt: TGTGCCAGCAGCGAACGCGGGGGGGCGTCCTACAATGAGCAGTTCTTC; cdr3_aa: CASSERGGASYNEQFF
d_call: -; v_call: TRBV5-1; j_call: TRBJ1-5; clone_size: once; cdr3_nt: TGCGCCAGCCTTGGGGGGAGGGGTCAGCCCCAGCATTTT; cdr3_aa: CASLGGRGQPQHF
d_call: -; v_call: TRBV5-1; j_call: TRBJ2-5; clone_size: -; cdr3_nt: TGCGCCAGCAGCTTGGACCGGACTCAAGAGACCCAGTACTTC; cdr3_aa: CASSLDRTQETQYF
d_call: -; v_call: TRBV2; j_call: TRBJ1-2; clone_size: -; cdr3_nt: TGTGCCAGCAGTGAGTTAAGGGACTCTGGCTACACCTTC; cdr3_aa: CASSELRDSGYTF
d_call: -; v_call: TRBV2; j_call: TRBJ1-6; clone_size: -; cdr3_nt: TGTGCCAGCAGTGTAGAGACAGGCGGTAATTCACCCCTCCACTTT; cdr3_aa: CASSVETGGNSPLHF
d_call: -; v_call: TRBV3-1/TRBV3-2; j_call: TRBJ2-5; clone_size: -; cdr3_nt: TGTGCCAGCAGCCAAGTGGCGGGGTCCGTGGAGACCCAGTACTTC; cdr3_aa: CASSQVAGSVETQYF
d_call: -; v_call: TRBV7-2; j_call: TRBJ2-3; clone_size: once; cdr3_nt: TGTGCCAGCAGCCCCCTTCGAGGGTTCTCCCTTTATACGCAGTATTTT; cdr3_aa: CASSPLRGFSLYTQYF